The entry that follows covers one TCR beta chain sequence. Germline CDR1 reads GTSNPN; CDR2 reads SVGIG (reference sequence). CDR3 size: 13 residues. Trimming pared 1 base from V and 3 bases from J, leaving 4 bases between. This entry is derived from a study of blood T cell repertoires in COVID-19. At the level of the study: Samples of COVID-19 (acute and convalescent) were obtained from the United States, Italy and Spain. From T cells, B-cell-depleted T cells, or PBMCs came the material, which was cDNA or gDNA.

As processed by the authors: Amplification with reference gene primers provided the estimates of nucleated cell counts. The assay was immunoSEQ multiplex PCR, and TCRdb's table has in-frame clones only and misses some. V and J calls and clone size are copied from that table; D and trimming were computed from the DNA. The sample contains roughly 71,000 clones, around 85% of which appear only once. The sequence was collected from a man in his fifties or sixties with acute or convalescent COVID-19. The chain combines TRBV30 with TRBJ2-6; no definite D call. The sequenced sample consisted of peripheral blood. The CDR3 region has the DNA TGTGCCTGGAGTGCCGGTGGGGCCAACGTCCTGACTTTC. As protein: CAWSAGGANVLTF.